Given below is one TCR beta chain in context. Its antigen is unidentified. Original data processing: Sequence data from immunoSEQ were junction-only and lacked quality scores; consequently, filtering differed. Profiled with immunoSEQ multiplex PCR; TCRdb holds only in-frame clones, not every one. The D gene and trimming were derived from the DNA, and the V and J assignments and clone size from that table. The sample includes around 2,000,000 clones, around 96% seen only once; the top ten take about 1.1%. The source of the sample is a study of shared clonotypes between healthy human individuals. Germline loops: CDR1 SEHNR, CDR2 FQNEAQ (reference sequence). The V end was cut by 4 bases, the J end by 7 bases, with 29 bases between. The CDR3 consists of 18 residues. The naive CD8 fraction comprised CD45RO-negative cells positively selected for CCR7 and excluded terminally differentiated effector memory CD45RA+ cells.

General study findings and limits: Generation probabilities of non-shared clonotypes were lower (relative to those shared by all four donors). Since donors were few, the genetic and exposure-history diversity represented was limited.

This receptor was obtained from a man younger than 35 in good health. V usage is TRBV7-9 and J usage is TRBJ2-7, with D possibly called TRBD1 or TRBD2 (5 bases each). Sequencing input: naive CD8+ T cells sorted from blood. The CDR3 region is CASSSTYYRDDSEGEQYF. CDR3 coding DNA: TGTGCCAGCAGCTCGACTTACTACCGGGACGACTCAGAAGGGGAGCAGTACTTC.